The next 20 T cell receptor beta chains were all read from a single sample in a study of CD8 T cells in Susac syndrome. RNA was extracted with the RNeasy kit, and a quantity of roughly 0.5 to 1 ug was reverse transcribed using random hexamers. TCRdb re-called the immunoSEQ multiplex PCR reads with MiXCR, one entry per CDR3 protein. The table includes tens of thousands of distinct CDR3 sequences, about 96% detected once. The source material was CD8+ T cells from PBMCs. These receptors were obtained from a human donor with Susac syndrome.

The V gene is TRBV20-1, the J gene TRBJ2-7, with 8 bases that match TRBD1. This CDR3 has 14 residues. J gave up 1 base and V 6 bases, and 8 bases lay outside the gene matches. The germline V gene has CDR1 DFQATT and CDR2 SNEGSKA (reference sequence). In DNA form, the CDR3 reads TGCAGTGCCGGAGATCGGGACAGGTCCTACGAGCAGTACTTC. Translated, it gives CSAGDRDRSYEQYF.

This clonotype was picked up one time. The chain employs TRBV4-1 and TRBJ1-1, with D possibly matching TRBD1 (5 bases). Germline V gene lookup returns CDR1 MGHRA and CDR2 YSYEKL. The CDR3 consists of 14 residues. V was clipped by 0 bases and J by 5 bases, with 10 bases between them. For the CDR3, the DNA is TGCGCCAGCAGCCAAGATCAGGGTAGGACTGAAGCTTTCTTT. As protein: CASSQDQGRTEAFF.

The chain employs TRBV6-2 or TRBV6-3 and TRBJ2-5; no definite D call. CDR1 is MNHEY and CDR2 is SVGEGT in the germline V gene. This CDR3 comprises 11 residues. V was shortened by 5 bases and J by 4 bases, with 5 bases between the two germline ends. CDR3 in amino acids: CASSGGETQYF. CDR3 DNA sequence: TGTGCCAGCAGTGGTGGAGAGACCCAGTACTTC.

This chain connects TRBV7-3 to TRBJ2-6; no clear D gene. Germline CDR1 is SGHTA and CDR2 is FQGTGA. The V and J ends lost 3 bases and 2 bases respectively, with 14 bases between them. The length of the CDR3 is 17 residues. As DNA, the CDR3 is TGTGCCAGCAGCTTCCCTGGAGCAGCCCCTGGGGCCAACGTCCTGACTTTC. This gives the protein CASSFPGAAPGANVLTF.

The chain uses TRBV9 and TRBJ1-1, with 8 bases aligning to TRBD1. The CDR3 runs to 14 residues. CDR1 is SGDLS, CDR2 YYNGEE, per germline. The V and J ends lost 4 bases and 3 bases, in that order; junction bases with no gene match: 5. The CDR3 bases are TGTGCCAGCAGCTCTAGACAGGGGCACACTGAAGCTTTCTTT. Amino acids: CASSSRQGHTEAFF.

This chain uses TRBV7-9 with TRBJ1-6; D call uncertain. Between the trimmed V and J ends, which lost 6 bases and 7 bases, there was a span of 10 bases. CDR1 is SEHNR, CDR2 FQNEAQ, per germline (reference sequence). The CDR3 extends over 13 amino acids. CDR3 coding DNA: TGTGCCAGCAGGATCGGACTAAATTCACCCCTCCACTTT. Its translation is CASRIGLNSPLHF.

The chain is built from TRBV3-1 and TRBJ1-2, with TRBD1 as a possible D gene (6 bases). The germline CDR1 and CDR2 sequences are LGHDT and YNNKEL (reference sequence). The V and J ends lost 5 bases and 3 bases respectively, with 10 bases between them. CDR3 size: 13 residues. The CDR3: CASSADSDYGYTF. CDR3 sequence (DNA): TGTGCCAGCAGCGCGGACAGTGACTATGGCTACACCTTC.

J is TRBJ2-2 and V is TRBV5-1; 11 nucleotides agree with TRBD1. The CDR3 spans 18 residues. From germline, CDR1 is SGHRS and CDR2 YFSETQ. With 2 bases clipped from V and 4 bases from J, the junction kept 10 bases outside the gene matches. The CDR3 sequence: CASSLQWTGGAGTGELFF. Here the CDR3 DNA reads TGCGCCAGCAGCTTACAATGGACAGGGGGCGCGGGCACCGGGGAGCTGTTTTTT.

This rearrangement joins TRBV9 to TRBJ2-3; 10 bases fit TRBD2. V shed 3 bases and J 5 bases; nucleotides not matched to a gene: 3. The germline CDR1 and CDR2 sequences are SGDLS and YYNGEE. The CDR3 is 14 residues long. Here the CDR3 reads CASSDSGGKDTQYF. Written as DNA, the CDR3 is TGTGCCAGCAGCGATAGCGGGGGGAAAGATACGCAGTATTTT.

The chain has TRBV20-1 and TRBJ2-7; D is undetermined. Per germline, CDR1 DFQATT and CDR2 SNEGSKA (reference sequence). The CDR3 is 12 residues long. V was trimmed by 0 bases and J by 9 bases, leaving 12 bases between them. The DNA for the CDR3 is TGCAGTGCTAGAGATTCTGGCGTCGGGCAGTACTTC. This codes for CSARDSGVGQYF.

V and J are TRBV29-1 and TRBJ2-1, with D maybe TRBD1 (6 bases). Trimming pared 0 bases from V and 0 bases from J, leaving 21 bases between. From germline, CDR1 is SQVTM and CDR2 ANQGSEA. CDR3 length: 19 residues. CDR3: CSVEEPLARGISSYNEQFF. In DNA form, the CDR3 reads TGCAGCGTTGAAGAACCTCTTGCCAGGGGAATTAGCTCCTACAATGAGCAGTTCTTC.

V usage is TRBV20-1 and J usage is TRBJ1-5; D gene uncertain. CDR1 is DFQATT, CDR2 SNEGSKA, per germline (reference sequence). The CDR3 loop spans 15 amino acids. Trimming removed 3 bases at V and 5 bases at J, with 17 bases between. Here the CDR3 reads CSASPEGTVDQPQHF. For the CDR3, the DNA is TGCAGTGCTAGCCCAGAGGGCACTGTCGATCAGCCCCAGCATTTT.

The V and J genes are TRBV14 and TRBJ2-5; D gene unclear. The germline V gene encodes CDR1 SGHDN and CDR2 FVKESK. V shed 4 bases and J shed 1 base, with 7 bases lying between them. This CDR3 has 13 amino acids. CDR3 nucleotide sequence: TGTGCCAGCAGCCGTCACCTCCAAGAGACCCAGTACTTC. This codes for CASSRHLQETQYF.

J is TRBJ2-7 and V is TRBV30, with a weak D call TRBD1 (6 bases). Per the germline V gene, CDR1 is GTSNPN and CDR2 is SVGIG (reference sequence). This CDR3 contains 12 residues. V dropped 0 bases and J dropped 6 bases, with 9 bases sitting between them. In nucleotides, the CDR3 is TGTGCCTGGAGTGTAGGGGGTGCCGAGCAGTACTTC. As protein: CAWSVGGAEQYF. Drawing the rest from reference TRBV30 and TRBJ2-7, the complete variable domain is SQTIHQWPATLVQPVGSPLSLECTVEGTSNPNLYWYRQAAGRGLQLLFYSVGIGQISSEVPQNLSASRPQDRQFILSSKKLLLSDSGFYLCAWSVGGAEQYFGPGTRLTVT.

J is TRBJ1-3 and V is TRBV29-1; 7 positions match TRBD1. The junction had 5 bases not matched to a gene; V was cut back by 6 bases and J by 0 bases. This CDR3 spans 14 amino acids. The V gene's germline CDR1 is SQVTM and CDR2 ANQGSEA. Here the CDR3 reads CSVGDSRSGNTIYF. CDR3 coding DNA: TGCAGCGTCGGGGACAGCCGCTCTGGAAACACCATATATTTT.

CDR3 nucleotide sequence: TGCAGTGCTAGAAGGGCCTCAGGGGGCCAACAAGAGACCCAGTACTTC. Translated: CSARRASGGQQETQYF. The chain links TRBV20-1 to TRBJ2-5, with 8 bases aligning to TRBD1. The CDR3 spans 16 residues. After removal of 2 bases from V and 2 bases from J, the junction contained 10 bases not matched to a gene. The germline gives CDR1 DFQATT, CDR2 SNEGSKA (reference sequence).

J is TRBJ2-7 and V is TRBV9, with D perhaps TRBD2 (6 bases). Between the trimmed V and J ends, which lost 0 bases and 4 bases, there was a span of 8 bases. The CDR3 is 13 amino acids. Germline V CDR1 and CDR2: SGDLS, YYNGEE. Written as DNA, the CDR3 is TGTGCCAGCAGCGTAGTGGAGGGGTACGAGCAGTACTTC. It yields the protein CASSVVEGYEQYF.

The chain carries TRBV19 and TRBJ1-5; D ambiguous. Trimming removed 0 bases from V and 4 bases from J, with 4 bases in between. This CDR3 contains 13 residues. The germline gives CDR1 LNHDA, CDR2 SQIVND (reference sequence). Here the CDR3 DNA reads TGTGCCAGTAGTATAGATCAAAATCAGCCCCAGCATTTT. Translation gives CASSIDQNQPQHF.

This sequence joins TRBV30 and TRBJ2-3; no clear D gene. The CDR3 covers 13 residues. Germline loops: CDR1 GTSNPN, CDR2 SVGIG (reference sequence). V was clipped by 3 bases and J by 4 bases, with 11 bases between them. CDR3 loop: CAWSDVGADTQYF. The CDR3 DNA reads as TGTGCCTGGAGCGACGTTGGGGCAGATACGCAGTATTTT.

This chain uses TRBV9 with TRBJ2-3; possible D gene TRBD2, 5 bases. The CDR3 contains 15 residues. Germline V gene lookup returns CDR1 SGDLS and CDR2 YYNGEE. V gave up 0 bases and J gave up 4 bases, with 12 bases separating them. CDR3: CASSVAGAEADTQYF. The CDR3 region has the DNA TGTGCCAGCAGCGTAGCCGGCGCGGAGGCAGATACGCAGTATTTT.